Listed below are T cell receptor beta chains from one sample, sequenced in a study of T cell repertoires in aging, cancer and after chemotherapy. MiXCR, applied by TCRdb to the multiplex PCR reads, yields one record per CDR3 protein. The table includes approximately 2,500 distinct CDR3 sequences, roughly half detected once. Source material: blood. These TCRs come from a human donor with a blood cancer. The donor label of this sample is uncertain. CDR3s include the opening cysteine and the closing phenylalanine or tryptophan. The order of the fields is clone size, V gene, D gene, J gene, CDR3 DNA, CDR3 protein. A D gene is named only where the DNA matches it firmly. Only part of the rows carry a size: once, few, many, or a class if the clone is expanded.

-,TRBV27,TRBD1,TRBJ2-5,TGTGCCAGCAGTATAGGACAGGGTTACCACCAAGAGACCCAGTACTTC,CASSIGQGYHQETQYF
few,TRBV10-2,TRBD1,TRBJ1-3,TGCGCCAGCTATGAATTTTTAACAGGGGGAGCTGGAAACACCATATATTTT,CASYEFLTGGAGNTIYF
few,TRBV24-1,TRBD1,TRBJ2-3,TGTGCCACCAGTACCTCCGGGACAGGGAACACAGATACGCAGTATTTT,CATSTSGTGNTDTQYF
few,TRBV6-2/TRBV6-3,TRBD1,TRBJ2-3,TGTGCCAGTTTGGACAGGGATGGAGATACGCAGTATTTT,CASLDRDGDTQYF
once,TRBV11-3,-,TRBJ2-7,TGTGCCAGCAGCTTGGGCGGAGGAGGACCCACCTACGAGCAGTACTTC,CASSLGGGGPTYEQYF
once,TRBV5-6,-,TRBJ1-1,TGTGCCAGCAGCGACTCGGGCCTATGGGCAGCTTTCTTT,CASSDSGLWAAFF
-,TRBV12-3/TRBV12-4,-,TRBJ2-2,TGTGCCAGCAGTGGACTTGCCCTCGACAAGGCCGGGGAGCTGTTTTTT,CASSGLALDKAGELFF
-,TRBV4-3,-,TRBJ1-2,TGCGCCAGCAGACGGGACACAAGTATTAACTATGGCTACACCTTC,CASRRDTSINYGYTF
few,TRBV12-3/TRBV12-4,-,TRBJ1-6,TGTGCCAGCAGTTTCCTACAACATAATTCACCCCTCCACTTT,CASSFLQHNSPLHF
medium-sized,TRBV12-3/TRBV12-4,TRBD2,TRBJ2-3,TGTGCCAGCAGTTTGGTTGGGACTAGCGCGTGGTTCGGCACAGATACGCAGTATTTT,CASSLVGTSAWFGTDTQYF
medium-sized,TRBV6-5,TRBD2,TRBJ2-3,TGTGCCAGCAGTTTAGTAGCGGGGGGGAGGGGCACAGATACGCAGTATTTT,CASSLVAGGRGTDTQYF
-,TRBV27,-,TRBJ2-3,TGTGCCAGCAGTTTAAAGTACCCAGATACGCAGTATTTT,CASSLKYPDTQYF
-,TRBV5-1,-,TRBJ2-7,TGCGCCAGCAGCTTGGAATTACGGCAGAGCTCCTACGAGCAGTACTTC,CASSLELRQSSYEQYF
-,TRBV18,TRBD1,TRBJ1-2,TGTGCCAGCTCACCCGACAGGGTGGAGGGCTACACCTTC,CASSPDRVEGYTF
-,TRBV20-1,TRBD2,TRBJ2-3,TGCAGTGCCGGACTAGGAGCGCAGTATTTT,CSAGLGAQYF
-,TRBV19,-,TRBJ2-7,TGTGCCAGTAGTATGAGGATGGTCCTCTACGAGCAGTACTTC,CASSMRMVLYEQYF
-,TRBV18,-,TRBJ2-3,TGTGCCAGCTCACCACGCACAGATACGCAGTATTTT,CASSPRTDTQYF
-,TRBV7-9,-,TRBJ1-2,TGTGCCAGCAGCCACTTCCAGGGCTCTGGCTACACCTTC,CASSHFQGSGYTF
-,TRBV6-6,-,TRBJ1-2,TGTGCCAGCAGTTTATCGAGATCAGAAGTCTATGGCTACACCTTC,CASSLSRSEVYGYTF
medium-sized,TRBV5-6,-,TRBJ1-1,TGTGCCAGCAGCTTTACAGGGCCCACTGAAGCTTTCTTT,CASSFTGPTEAFF
-,TRBV18,-,TRBJ1-2,TGTGCCAGCTCAGCAACAGGTCCTGGGGATGGCTACACCTTC,CASSATGPGDGYTF
-,TRBV7-9,-,TRBJ1-1,TGTGCCAGCAGCTTAGGGGCAGTTGAAGCTTTCTTT,CASSLGAVEAFF
-,TRBV19,-,TRBJ1-5,TGTGCCAGTAGTATAGACCCGGGGGCGCGTTTCTATCAGCCCCAGCATTTT,CASSIDPGARFYQPQHF
large,TRBV19,-,TRBJ2-7,TGTGCCAGTAGTACGGGAGCAGGGGCTTACTACGAGCAGTACTTC,CASSTGAGAYYEQYF
-,TRBV7-6,-,TRBJ2-2,TGTGCCAGCAGCTTACGCCCAGGACTGACGAACACCGGGGAGCTGTTTTTT,CASSLRPGLTNTGELFF
-,TRBV12-3/TRBV12-4,-,TRBJ2-1,TGTGCCAGCAGTAAACAGGGAAATGAGCAGTTCTTC,CASSKQGNEQFF
few,TRBV6-2/TRBV6-3,-,TRBJ1-3,TGTGCCAGCAGTTACCCTGCCGTGCCCCGTGGAAACACCATATATTTT,CASSYPAVPRGNTIYF
once,TRBV5-6,-,TRBJ2-1,TGTGCCAGCAGCTTCCGACAGTACAATGAGCAGTTCTTC,CASSFRQYNEQFF
few,TRBV27,TRBD1,TRBJ2-7,TGTGCCAGCAGTGATACAGGGGGTCCATCCTACGAGCAGTACTTC,CASSDTGGPSYEQYF
few,TRBV27,-,TRBJ2-3,TGTGCCAGCATACCTTTTGCAGGCACAGATACGCAGTATTTT,CASIPFAGTDTQYF
-,TRBV6-5,TRBD1,TRBJ2-1,TGTGCCAGCAGGACCCCGGGACAGGGTTTAAGTGAGCAGTTCTTC,CASRTPGQGLSEQFF
-,TRBV27,-,TRBJ1-5,TGTGCCAGCAGTTTATTCCGGGTCCAGCATTTT,CASSLFRVQHF
once,TRBV6-5,-,TRBJ1-2,TGTGCCACCTACCTTCCCACAGATCGGGGCTATGGCTACACCTTC,CATYLPTDRGYGYTF
-,TRBV12-3/TRBV12-4,-,TRBJ2-1,TGTGCCATCAGTGGGGGCCAAAGTGAGGGTTACAATGAGCAGTTCTTC,CAISGGQSEGYNEQFF
few,TRBV7-9,TRBD1,TRBJ1-3,TGTGCCAGCAGCCCCAACAGGGGTGGAAACACCATATATTTT,CASSPNRGGNTIYF
few,TRBV7-9,-,TRBJ2-1,TGTGCCAGCAGCTCCTCGGACTCCAAGGGGAATGAGCAGTTCTTC,CASSSSDSKGNEQFF
-,TRBV7-9,TRBD2,TRBJ2-1,TGTGCCAGCAGCTTAGATCGGGGGGGCTACAATGAGCAGTTCTTC,CASSLDRGGYNEQFF
large,TRBV5-5,TRBD1,TRBJ2-2,TGTGCCAGCAGCGTAACAGGGGGCAGGGTCACCGGGGAGCTGTTTTTT,CASSVTGGRVTGELFF
once,TRBV14,-,TRBJ1-1,TGTGCCAGCAGCCAAGTACGGCAGAACACTGAAGCTTTCTTT,CASSQVRQNTEAFF
medium-sized,TRBV6-2/TRBV6-3,-,TRBJ1-5,TGTGCCAGCAGTTACAGTCTGTTCCAGGGTAATCAGCCCCAGCATTTT,CASSYSLFQGNQPQHF
few,TRBV11-1,TRBD2,TRBJ2-7,TGTGCCAGCAGCTTAGATGGGACTAGCGGGAGGAAACGCTCCTACGAGCAGTACTTC,CASSLDGTSGRKRSYEQYF
-,TRBV6-6,-,TRBJ2-1,TGTGCCAGCAGTTACGACCGGGGGCGGGGGAGCTCCTACAATGAGCAGTTCTTC,CASSYDRGRGSSYNEQFF
once,TRBV19,TRBD1,TRBJ1-2,TGTGCCAGCAGTTACGGGACAGGGTATAACTATGGCTACACCTTC,CASSYGTGYNYGYTF
medium-sized,TRBV12-3/TRBV12-4,-,TRBJ2-7,TGTGCCAGCAGCCTTGCTGGCCCGTCCTACGAGCAGTACTTC,CASSLAGPSYEQYF
large,TRBV6-6,-,TRBJ2-7,TGTGCCAGCAGTTACTCGAAGGACGATCTCGGGAGTTCCTACGAGCAGTACTTC,CASSYSKDDLGSSYEQYF
-,TRBV15,-,TRBJ1-5,TGTGCCACCAGCAGAGACCCCAGTCCGCAGCCCCAGCATTTT,CATSRDPSPQPQHF
-,TRBV11-3,-,TRBJ2-5,TGTGCCAGCAGTGAAGGGGGGGGGACTCAAGAGACCCAGTACTTC,CASSEGGGTQETQYF
-,TRBV7-2,-,TRBJ1-4,TGTGCCAGCAGCTTAACAGGGTTAGGTGAAAAACTGTTTTTT,CASSLTGLGEKLFF
-,TRBV7-9,TRBD2,TRBJ2-2,TGTGCCAGCAGCCAGGCCACTAGCGGGGGGGCCCTGCCCGGGGAGCTGTTTTTT,CASSQATSGGALPGELFF
-,TRBV11-2,TRBD2,TRBJ2-3,TGTGCCAGCAGCCGAGGGCTAGCGGGGGAAGATACGCAGTATTTT,CASSRGLAGEDTQYF
-,TRBV6-5,-,TRBJ2-3,TGTGCCAGCAGTTACTCAGGGGCCACAGATACGCAGTATTTT,CASSYSGATDTQYF
-,TRBV5-6,TRBD2,TRBJ2-5,TGTGCCAGCAGCTCGAAGGGACTAGCGGGAGTACAAGAGACCCAGTACTTC,CASSSKGLAGVQETQYF
-,TRBV6-5,-,TRBJ2-3,TGTGCCAGCAGTCCCGACTCCTCAACCACAGATACGCAGTATTTT,CASSPDSSTTDTQYF
-,TRBV13,-,TRBJ1-2,TGTGCCAGCAGCTCCGACCCTATCTATGGCTACACCTTC,CASSSDPIYGYTF
-,TRBV10-2,-,TRBJ2-3,TGCGCCAGCAGTGAGCAGGGCACAGATACGCAGTATTTT,CASSEQGTDTQYF